Given below is one T cell receptor (beta chain) in context. Its antigen target is currently unknown. No much larger clone is present one base from it, and per-base qualities are unavailable. The CDR3 numbers 16 residues from cysteine through phenylalanine. The read is trimmed to its CDR3 DNA, 48 bases read in frame from base 1. The germline V gene yields SGHAT for CDR1 and FQNNGV for CDR2. Trimming takes 2 bases from V and 4 bases from J, and the germline ends sit 14 bases apart. The library relied on the immunoSEQ multiplex PCR assay. In TCRdb, the immuneACCESS table is reduced to in-frame sequences with V and J assigned. These tables do not hold every clone; where another copy was compared, an unresolved V gene accounts for under half, and the others remain unexplained. The sample contains 25,000 to 35,000 clones, approximately 90% of them found a single time. Of the sample, around a tenth falls within the top ten clones.

This sample is drawn from a study of T cell changes during pregnancy in multiple sclerosis (dated by TCRdb to 2018 to 2020). Regarding the research as a whole: In women with multiple sclerosis, the researchers looked at how the T cell repertoire shifted as pregnancy progressed.

Rearrangement joined TRBV11-2 to TRBJ1-4; the D region possibly corresponds to TRBD1 (6 bases align). The specimen comprised CD8+ T cells from peripheral blood mononuclear cells, sampled in the first trimester of pregnancy. The sequence came from a female donor with multiple sclerosis, enrolled in a pregnancy study. The CDR3 region: CASSLRAGQYNEKLFF. The DNA is as follows: TGTGCCAGCAGCTTAAGGGCCGGACAGTATAATGAAAAACTGTTTTTT.